This TCR beta chain was identified in a study of blood T cell repertoires in COVID-19. Clones were sequenced by immunoSEQ multiplex PCR, and TCRdb holds only the in-frame ones, with some missing. The sample has fewer than 200,000 clones, just under 85% seen once. This clone was picked up a small number of times. V lost 7 bases and J lost 0; bases outside the gene matches: 12. Germline-derived CDR1 and CDR2 are SGHVS and FQNEAQ. CDR3 length: 18 amino acids. The sequenced sample consisted of peripheral blood. The receptor was isolated from a man aged 40-49 years who had recovered from COVID-19. The chain recombines TRBV7-8 with TRBJ1-3, with TRBD1 matching 10 bases. CDR3 sequence reads: CASTLDRGPDYSGNTIYF. The CDR3 region has the DNA TGTGCCAGCACCCTCGACAGGGGGCCTGACTACTCTGGAAACACCATATATTTT.